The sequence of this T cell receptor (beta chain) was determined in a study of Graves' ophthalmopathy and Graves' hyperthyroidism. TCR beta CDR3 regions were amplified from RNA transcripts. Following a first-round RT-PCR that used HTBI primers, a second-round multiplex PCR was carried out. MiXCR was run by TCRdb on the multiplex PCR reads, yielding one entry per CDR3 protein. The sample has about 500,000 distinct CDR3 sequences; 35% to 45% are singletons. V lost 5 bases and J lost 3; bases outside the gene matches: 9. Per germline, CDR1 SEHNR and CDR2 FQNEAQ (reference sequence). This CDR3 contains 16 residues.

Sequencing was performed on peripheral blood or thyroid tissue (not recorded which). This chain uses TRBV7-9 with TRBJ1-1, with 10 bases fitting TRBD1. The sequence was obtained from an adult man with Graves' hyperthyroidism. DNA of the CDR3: TGTGCCAGCAGCCACCGGGACAGGGGTCGGGACACTGAAGCTTTCTTT. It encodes CASSHRDRGRDTEAFF. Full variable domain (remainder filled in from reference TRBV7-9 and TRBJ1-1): DTGVSQNPRHKITKRGQNVTFRCDPISEHNRLYWYRQTLGQGPEFLTYFQNEAQLEKSRLLSDRFSAERPKGSFSTLEIQRTEQGDSAMYLCASSHRDRGRDTEAFFGQGTRLTVV.